This T cell receptor (beta chain) was identified in a study of T cell responses to AZD1222 COVID-19 vaccine. Study at large: Recipients boosted at about 4 weeks or about 12 weeks are pooled.

Study conclusions and caveats: Clonal diversity may have been underestimated, and the donors were mostly white British, with more females than males. Reports say nearly half of spike-specific TCRs go after unmutated variant regions. All repertoire sampling was performed exclusively after the peak T cell response.

Worth noting for this clone: Its antigen is as yet unknown.

CDR3 size: 16 residues. CDR1 and CDR2 (germline): MDHEN, SYDVKM. Trimming took off 5 bases at V and 0 bases at J, with 14 bases between the two ends. Here immunoSEQ multiplex PCR was the method, and the copy in TCRdb shows in-frame clones only, minus some. Of about 120,000 clones in the sample, around 85% were seen once. This clonotype originated in an adult in good health. The specimen was peripheral blood, collected on day 0 of AZD1222 vaccination. V usage is TRBV28 and J usage is TRBJ1-3; D is unresolved. The CDR3 loop is CASSNHVVRSGNTIYF. The CDR3 nucleotides read TGTGCCAGCAGTAATCACGTAGTGCGCTCTGGAAACACCATATATTTT.